The clone carrying this T cell receptor (beta chain) was counted a few times. The antigen is not known. This sample stems from a study of blood T cells in healthy people across ages. CDR3 size: 15 residues. The germline V gene encodes CDR1 SQVTM and CDR2 ANQGSEA. PCR was performed a second time for about 7 to 12 cycles using a sample-barcoded 5' primer and a J-beta primer mix. One entry per CDR3 protein, called by TCRdb with MiXCR from the 5' RACE reads. The sample shows 250,000 to 300,000 distinct CDR3 sequences, 27% of them seen only once. Staff drew ten milliliters of peripheral blood from each donor. Regarding the study as a whole: Fewer expanded clones and more diversity marked long-lived versus aged donors.

Sequenced sample: blood. J is TRBJ2-5 and V is TRBV29-1, with 8 bases matching TRBD2. The J call may not be correct, given that the DNA end is closer to TRBJ2-1. The TCR was taken from a woman in her sixties or seventies in good health. CDR3 sequence (DNA): TGCAGCGTTGAAGTCGGGCGGGAGGTTCATACTGAGCAGTTCTTC. Translation gives CSVEVGREVHTEQFF.